This T cell receptor beta chain emerged from a study of regulatory T cells in long-lasting Graves disease. General study findings and limits: It is possible that accuracy was reduced by the small size of the sample.

Combining iRepertoire HTBI primers with Arm-PCR of CDR3 regions, the authors built TCR beta libraries. Using its own MiXCR run on the multiplex PCR reads, TCRdb lists one record per CDR3 protein. This table has more than 300,000 distinct CDR3 sequences, about 17% appearing once. Germline CDR1 reads SNHLY; CDR2 reads FYNNEI. The CDR3 spans 13 residues. V shed 2 bases and J shed 6 bases, with 8 bases lying between them. There are many counts of this clonotype. Its antigen remains unidentified. Noted time point: newly diagnosed GD, antithyroid drugs for less than 3 months. PBMC RNA served as the TCR library source. Another study also made use of these data, one on T cells in Graves' hyperthyroidism and ophthalmopathy. From that report: Using the HTBI primer set, a first-round RT-PCR was run on the TCR CDR3.

The TCR was taken from a woman under 30 with Graves disease. The source was peripheral blood mononuclear cells (PBMCs), collected at new diagnosis, from a patient treated with antithyroid drugs. The chain links TRBV2 to TRBJ2-1; D not resolved. As DNA, the CDR3 is TGTGCCAGCAGTGAACTGGGGTTCAATGAGCAGTTCTTC. Translation: CASSELGFNEQFF.